Following are 25 T cell receptor beta chains from one sample sequenced in a study of T cell repertoires in cytomegalovirus infection (dated by TCRdb to 2018 to 2020). TCRdb shows the sequencer as Illumina HiSeq 1500. TCRdb reprocessed the public reads (quality trimming at Q25 with fastp, clone calling with MiXCR) and kept in-frame beta chains. Here each entry gathers all rows of one CDR3 protein and keeps the most common genes and DNA. A total of under 500,000 distinct CDR3 sequences appear in this sample, about 42% of them only once. The top ten clonotypes cover about 41% of the sample. The sample's treatment or condition, from its label and the paper: in vitro stimulation with specific CMV peptide epitopes to enrich CMV-specific T cells. Antigen specificity for these receptors is unknown. The sample consisted of cultured PBMCs, taken from culture after CMV antigen stimulation. These receptors were obtained from a human donor in good health (CMV status not recorded). Some clones in this sample may be carry-over from other donors' samples.

This chain connects TRBV11-2 to TRBJ1-2; D unresolved. V lost 5 bases to trimming and J lost 6 bases, with 22 bases between them. The V gene's germline CDR1 is SGHAT and CDR2 FQNNGV. This CDR3 region has 16 residues. CDR3 amino acids: CASSLSLGRGRDGYTF. The CDR3 bases are TGTGCCAGCAGCCTCTCACTCGGCCGCGGGAGAGATGGCTACACCTTC.

The chain recombines TRBV20-1 with TRBJ1-4; D not certain. The CDR3 has 18 amino acids. Looked up from germline, CDR1 is DFQATT and CDR2 is SNEGSKA (reference sequence). V gave up 2 bases and J gave up 0 bases, with 19 bases separating them. The CDR3 DNA follows: TGCAGTGCTAGATATCACATAAAAAATTTCGCAACTAATGAAAAACTGTTTTTT. Translating it yields CSARYHIKNFATNEKLFF.

The chain recombines TRBV11-2 with TRBJ2-5, with 9 bases fitting TRBD2. Germline V gene data show CDR1 as SGHAT and CDR2 as FQNNGV. V lost 1 base to trimming and J lost 3 bases; unmatched junction nucleotides: 6. The CDR3 contains 16 residues. CDR3 region: CASSLVAGEGEETQYF. The CDR3 DNA reads as TGTGCCAGCAGCTTAGTAGCGGGAGAGGGGGAAGAGACCCAGTACTTC. The entire variable domain, with the rest obtained from reference TRBV11-2 and TRBJ2-5, is as follows: EAGVAQSPRYKIIEKRQSVAFWCNPISGHATLYWYQQILGQGPKLLIQFQNNGVVDDSQLPKDRFSAERLKGVDSTLKIQPAKLEDSAVYLCASSLVAGEGEETQYFGPGTRLLVL.

The rearrangement uses TRBV7-2 and TRBJ2-3, with TRBD2 matching 10 bases. V was clipped by 5 bases and J by 6 bases; unmatched bases: 11. CDR1 is SGHTA and CDR2 is FQGNSA in the germline V gene. There are 16 residues in the CDR3. The CDR3 nucleotides are TGTGCCAGCAGCCGGACAGCGGGGGGGCCGTCGGATACGCAGTATTTT. As protein: CASSRTAGGPSDTQYF.

This chain joins TRBV15 and TRBJ1-1, with D tentatively TRBD1 (6 bases). The V end was cut by 9 bases, the J end by 0 bases, with 11 bases between. The germline V gene encodes CDR1 LNHNV and CDR2 YYDKDF (reference sequence). The CDR3 spans 13 residues. CDR3 DNA: TGTGCCACAAACAGGGACCTGAACACTGAAGCTTTCTTT. It yields the protein CATNRDLNTEAFF.

This clonotype was seen a few times. The V call is TRBV27, the J call TRBJ2-5; either TRBD1 or TRBD2 may fit D (5 bases each). This CDR3 is 16 amino acids long. V lost 4 bases and J lost 0, with 15 bases in between. Germline CDR1 and CDR2: MNHEY and SMNVEV (reference sequence). Here the CDR3 reads CASSSSSGAYQETQYF. In DNA, the CDR3 is TGTGCCAGCAGTTCCTCTTCCGGGGCCTACCAAGAGACCCAGTACTTC.

The chain uses TRBV6-1 and TRBJ1-5, with 9 bases matching TRBD1. The V gene end was trimmed by 1 base and the J gene end by 5 bases; junction bases not matched to a gene: 3. This CDR3 region has 15 residues. Germline assignment: CDR1 MNHNS and CDR2 SASEGT. The chain's CDR3 is CASSEGDRADQPQHF. The CDR3 DNA sequence: TGTGCCAGCAGTGAAGGGGACAGGGCGGATCAGCCCCAGCATTTT.

The CDR3 coding sequence is TGTGCCAGCGCCGACAGCCGCAATGAGCAGTTCTTC. Translating gives CASADSRNEQFF. This chain connects TRBV12-3 or TRBV12-4 to TRBJ2-1; a possible D gene is TRBD1 (5 bases). Trimming left V 8 bases short and J 6 bases short, with 11 bases between. The CDR3 is 12 amino acids.

There are a few counts of this clonotype. This chain connects TRBV19 to TRBJ2-2; possible D gene TRBD1, 8 bases. Trimming removed 8 bases at V and 7 bases at J, with 14 bases between. The CDR3 is 13 residues long. Germline lookup yields CDR1 LNHDA and CDR2 SQIVND (reference sequence). The CDR3 bases are TGTGCCAGTGGGAGGGGACAGGACGGGGAGCTGTTTTTT. Encoded protein: CASGRGQDGELFF. The whole variable domain, filled in from reference TRBV19 and TRBJ2-2, reads DGGITQSPKYLFRKEGQNVTLSCEQNLNHDAMYWYRQDPGQGLRLIYYSQIVNDFQKGDIAEGYSVSREKKESFPLTVTSAQKNPTAFYLCASGRGQDGELFFGEGSRLTVL.

This sequence joins TRBV6-1 and TRBJ2-1, with TRBD2 matching over 7 bases. Unmatched junction bases numbered 13, after V lost 5 bases and J lost 0 bases. This CDR3 has 18 residues. Germline V CDR1 and CDR2: MNHNS, SASEGT. The DNA of the CDR3 is TGTGCCAGCAGTCCTACCGGGGGAGGGAAATCCTCCTACAATGAGCAGTTCTTC. As protein: CASSPTGGGKSSYNEQFF.

The table lists this clonotype with a few counts. The chain links TRBV7-2 to TRBJ1-2; 9 bases agree with TRBD1. Germline V CDR1 and CDR2: SGHTA, FQGNSA. This CDR3 contains 14 residues. V lost 5 bases, J lost 8 bases, and 9 bases stayed unmatched. The CDR3 nucleotides read TGTGCCAGCAGCACCGGGACAGGGACTCGGGGCTACACCTTC. This gives the protein CASSTGTGTRGYTF.

This clonotype was seen only a few times. The rearrangement joins TRBV7-9 to TRBJ2-1; no reliable D call. Looked up from germline, CDR1 is SEHNR and CDR2 is FQNEAQ (reference sequence). Between the trimmed V and J ends, which lost 4 bases and 4 bases, there was a span of 8 bases. The CDR3 is made up of 13 amino acids. CDR3 loop: CASSYAGYNEQFF. The CDR3 region has the DNA TGTGCCAGCAGCTACGCCGGATACAATGAGCAGTTCTTC.

This sequence joins TRBV7-2 and TRBJ2-3, with D possibly called TRBD1 or TRBD2 (5 bases each). Germline V gene data show CDR1 as SGHTA and CDR2 as FQGNSA. V was clipped by 3 bases and J by 0 bases, with 10 bases between them. The length of the CDR3 is 15 residues. The CDR3 DNA sequence: TGTGCCAGCAGCTTCGGGGCCCCGAGCACAGATACGCAGTATTTT. The encoded protein is CASSFGAPSTDTQYF. Full variable domain (remainder filled in from reference TRBV7-2 and TRBJ2-3): GAGVSQSPSNKVTEKGKDVELRCDPISGHTALYWYRQSLGQGLEFLIYFQGNSAPDKSGLPSDRFSAERTGGSVSTLTIQRTQQEDSAVYLCASSFGAPSTDTQYFGPGTRLTVL.

The chain uses TRBV27 and TRBJ1-4, with D maybe TRBD1 (5 bases). Trimming shortened V by 5 bases and J by 6 bases, and 13 bases separated the two germline ends. Germline CDR1 and CDR2: MNHEY and SMNVEV (reference sequence). The CDR3 totals 14 residues. The CDR3 here is CASSVRGFDEKLFF. The CDR3 DNA follows: TGTGCCAGCAGTGTCCGGGGGTTTGATGAAAAACTGTTTTTT.

This chain joins TRBV7-8 and TRBJ1-1, with D unresolved. V was clipped by 5 bases and J by 3 bases, with 19 bases between them. The CDR3 has 16 amino acids. Germline V CDR1 and CDR2: SGHVS, FQNEAQ. CDR3 protein: CASSPGRVGWYTEAFF. The CDR3 nucleotides are TGTGCCAGCAGCCCTGGTCGGGTGGGCTGGTACACTGAAGCTTTCTTT.

V gene TRBV5-6 combines with J gene TRBJ1-1; D unclear. The CDR3 is 16 residues long. Between the trimmed V and J ends, which lost 3 bases and 0 bases, there was a span of 15 bases. The V gene's germline CDR1 is SGHDT and CDR2 YYEEEE. The CDR3 DNA follows: TGTGCCAGCAGCTCTCCGGGCACCTTGATGAACACTGAAGCTTTCTTT. Translation gives CASSSPGTLMNTEAFF.

The chain joins TRBV12-3 or TRBV12-4 to TRBJ2-7; possible D gene TRBD1, 7 bases. The germline V and J ends were trimmed by 8 bases and 5 bases, with 19 bases remaining between them. The CDR3 length is 14 residues. CDR3: CASGHRGLNHEQYF. In nucleotides, the CDR3 is TGTGCCAGCGGCCACAGGGGACTTAATCACGAGCAGTACTTC.

This clonotype was observed a few times. The chain has TRBV7-2 and TRBJ1-6; no clear D gene. Trimming took 2 bases from V and 3 from J, leaving 11 bases between them. This CDR3 is built from 16 residues. CDR1 is SGHTA and CDR2 is FQGNSA in the germline V gene. The CDR3 DNA sequence: TGTGCCAGCAGCTTAAGGTCGACCGGCTATAATTCACCCCTCCACTTT. Amino acid sequence: CASSLRSTGYNSPLHF. Using reference TRBV7-2 and TRBJ1-6 for the parts outside the CDR3, the full variable domain is GAGVSQSPSNKVTEKGKDVELRCDPISGHTALYWYRQSLGQGLEFLIYFQGNSAPDKSGLPSDRFSAERTGGSVSTLTIQRTQQEDSAVYLCASSLRSTGYNSPLHFGNGTRLTVT.

The chain uses TRBV7-2 and TRBJ2-3; D is possibly TRBD1 or TRBD2 (5 bases each). Trimming pared 2 bases from V and 2 bases from J, leaving 11 bases between. The CDR3 sequence is 15 residues long. Germline-derived CDR1 and CDR2 are SGHTA and FQGNSA. The CDR3 sequence is CASSLFRDHTDTQYF. The CDR3 DNA reads as TGTGCCAGCAGCTTATTCCGGGACCACACAGATACGCAGTATTTT. The full variable domain, its missing parts supplied by reference TRBV7-2 and TRBJ2-3, is GAGVSQSPSNKVTEKGKDVELRCDPISGHTALYWYRQSLGQGLEFLIYFQGNSAPDKSGLPSDRFSAERTGGSVSTLTIQRTQQEDSAVYLCASSLFRDHTDTQYFGPGTRLTVL.

This clonotype turned up a few times. V usage is TRBV7-8 and J usage is TRBJ2-1, with TRBD2 matching over 8 bases. V lost 7 bases, J lost 10 bases, and 6 bases stayed unmatched. CDR3 length equals 12 residues. In germline, CDR1 is SGHVS, CDR2 FQNEAQ. CDR3 sequence: CASIGGAGEQFF. The CDR3 coding sequence is TGTGCCAGCATCGGGGGGGCGGGGGAGCAGTTCTTC.

The V call is TRBV6-1, the J call TRBJ2-3; TRBD2 aligns across 10 bases. J lost 0 bases, V lost 5 bases, and 8 bases had no gene match. Germline V gene data show CDR1 as MNHNS and CDR2 as SASEGT. The CDR3 covers 17 residues. This CDR3 is CASSRTLSGGSTDTQYF. Written as DNA, the CDR3 is TGTGCCAGCAGTCGGACTCTTAGCGGGGGGAGCACAGATACGCAGTATTTT.

The chain combines TRBV27 with TRBJ1-6; TRBD1 is a possible D gene (6 bases). Trimming shortened V by 5 bases and J by 7 bases, and 12 bases separated the two germline ends. The germline CDR1 and CDR2 sequences are MNHEY and SMNVEV (reference sequence). The CDR3 is 14 residues long. The CDR3 DNA is TGTGCCAGCAGTAGGGGGTTGGGGAATTCACCCCTCCACTTT. Translation gives CASSRGLGNSPLHF.

This clonotype was picked up one time. The chain is built from TRBV12-3 or TRBV12-4 and TRBJ2-7; tentatively, D is TRBD1 or TRBD2 (5 bases each). Trimming stripped 3 bases from V and 2 bases from J, with 11 bases between. The CDR3 has 14 residues. Here the CDR3 reads CASSFSGTTYEQYF. Here the CDR3 DNA reads TGTGCCAGCAGTTTTTCAGGGACCACCTACGAGCAGTACTTC.

The rearrangement links TRBV7-2 to TRBJ2-1, with 10 positions matching TRBD2. From germline, CDR1 is SGHTA and CDR2 FQGNSA. The V and J ends lost 5 bases and 1 base, in that order; junction bases with no gene match: 5. The CDR3 is 16 residues long. In DNA form, the CDR3 reads TGTGCCAGCAGCCTCCGTAGCGGGGGGTCCTACAATGAGCAGTTCTTC. Its translation: CASSLRSGGSYNEQFF.

Written as DNA, the CDR3 is TGTGCCAGCAGCCCCGGACAGATGGGGACTGAAGCTTTCTTT. Translation: CASSPGQMGTEAFF. V usage is TRBV7-2 and J usage is TRBJ1-1; possible D gene TRBD1, 6 bases. This CDR3 has 14 residues. Per germline, CDR1 SGHTA and CDR2 FQGNSA. The V end lost 5 bases, the J end lost 5 bases, and 15 bases lay between the germline ends. The whole variable domain, filled in from reference TRBV7-2 and TRBJ1-1, reads GAGVSQSPSNKVTEKGKDVELRCDPISGHTALYWYRQSLGQGLEFLIYFQGNSAPDKSGLPSDRFSAERTGGSVSTLTIQRTQQEDSAVYLCASSPGQMGTEAFFGQGTRLTVV.